These 16 T cell receptor beta chains originate from one sample sequenced in a study of chemoradiotherapy in HPV16-positive cancers. Repertoires were generated with immunoSEQ multiplex PCR, while TCRdb's copy carries only in-frame clones and drops some. The sample lists around 6,500 clones, over 70% occurring once. The material was tumor tissue, obtained from a patient who underwent chemoradiotherapy. Every receptor here comes from a human donor with HPV-associated anogenital cancer.

The chain combines TRBV9 with TRBJ2-7; 7 bases are a match to TRBD2. This CDR3 comprises 16 residues. Germline lookup yields CDR1 SGDLS and CDR2 YYNGEE. V trimming: 0 bases; J trimming: 1 base; junction bases outside the gene matches: 7. The CDR3 sequence is CASSVGGGILSYEQYF. CDR3 bases: TGTGCCAGCAGCGTAGGGGGGGGAATCCTATCCTACGAGCAGTACTTC.

The CDR3 nucleotides read TGTGCCACCGGCTCGGAGAGCGGCTACACCTTC. Amino acid sequence: CATGSESGYTF. The V gene is TRBV10-3, the J gene TRBJ1-2; D gene unclear. Germline V gene data show CDR1 as ENHRY and CDR2 as SYGVKD. CDR3 size: 11 residues. The germline V and J ends were trimmed by 10 bases and 8 bases, with 14 bases remaining between them.

The rearrangement uses TRBV19 and TRBJ2-5, with D perhaps being TRBD1 or TRBD2 (5 bases each). The CDR3 contains 15 residues. Germline V gene sequence: CDR1 LNHDA, CDR2 SQIVND (reference sequence). V lost 7 bases and J 2 bases, leaving 17 bases between the germline ends. The DNA of the CDR3 is TGTGCCAGTAATGAGGGGCGAGTTTTTCAAGAGACCCAGTACTTC. Protein sequence: CASNEGRVFQETQYF. Complete variable domain (other parts from reference TRBV19 and TRBJ2-5): DGGITQSPKYLFRKEGQNVTLSCEQNLNHDAMYWYRQDPGQGLRLIYYSQIVNDFQKGDIAEGYSVSREKKESFPLTVTSAQKNPTAFYLCASNEGRVFQETQYFGPGTRLLVL.

The V gene is TRBV30, the J gene TRBJ2-7; D perhaps matches TRBD1 (5 bases). The CDR3 runs to 12 residues. Germline V lookup: CDR1 GTSNPN, CDR2 SVGIG (reference sequence). Trimming cost V 1 base and J 3 bases, with 7 bases left between them. CDR3 in amino acids: CAWSGGIYEQYF. The CDR3 DNA sequence: TGTGCCTGGAGTGGGGGCATCTACGAGCAGTACTTC.

The chain carries TRBV11-2 and TRBJ2-5; D may be TRBD1 or TRBD2 (7 bases each). The V end was cut by 5 bases, the J end by 4 bases, with 14 bases between. The CDR3 has 14 amino acids. In germline, CDR1 is SGHAT, CDR2 FQNNGV. The CDR3 DNA reads as TGTGCCAGCAGCGTATCAGGGGGGGGAGAGACCCAGTACTTC. Translating gives CASSVSGGGETQYF.

The chain joins TRBV5-1 to TRBJ1-3; D might be TRBD1 (5 bases). Deletions cut 0 bases from V and 0 bases from J, with 13 bases between. Germline-derived CDR1 and CDR2 are SGHRS and YFSETQ. There are 17 residues in the CDR3. This CDR3 reads CASSLERGVFSGNTIYF. CDR3 nucleotide sequence: TGCGCCAGCAGCTTGGAGAGGGGAGTTTTCTCTGGAAACACCATATATTTT. Using reference TRBV5-1 and TRBJ1-3 for the parts outside the CDR3, the full variable domain is KAGVTQTPRYLIKTRGQQVTLSCSPISGHRSVSWYQQTPGQGLQFLFEYFSETQRNKGNFPGRFSGRQFSNSRSEMNVSTLELGDSALYLCASSLERGVFSGNTIYFGEGSWLTVV.

The gene calls are TRBV28 and TRBJ1-5; D call uncertain. Germline V gives CDR1 MDHEN, CDR2 SYDVKM. With 5 bases removed from V and 4 bases from J, the gap between germline ends came to 9 bases. This CDR3 spans 13 amino acids. The CDR3 bases are TGTGCCAGCAGTAGAAGAGAAAATCAGCCCCAGCATTTT. Encoded protein: CASSRRENQPQHF.

The chain has TRBV5-8 and TRBJ1-2, with D uncertain. This CDR3 spans 13 amino acids. Trimming took 7 bases from V and 4 from J, leaving 14 bases between them. Germline V gene data show CDR1 as SGHTS and CDR2 as YDEGEE. CDR3 bases: TGTGCCAGCGCTCCACGAAAGACCTATGGCTACACCTTC. Residues: CASAPRKTYGYTF.

V usage is TRBV5-4 and J usage is TRBJ1-1, with no clear D. V was clipped by 0 bases and J by 4 bases, with 13 bases between them. Germline V gives CDR1 SGHNT, CDR2 YYREEE (reference sequence). This CDR3 region has 15 residues. For the CDR3, the DNA is TGTGCCAGCAGCTTGGGAACCCGGGTGGGCACTGAAGCTTTCTTT. The encoded protein is CASSLGTRVGTEAFF.

The CDR3 reads CASSSGQGRSGNTIYF. The CDR3 DNA reads as TGTGCCAGCAGTTCCGGACAGGGCCGCTCTGGAAACACCATATATTTT. The chain combines TRBV27 with TRBJ1-3; 8 bases agree with TRBD1. Per the germline V gene, CDR1 is MNHEY and CDR2 is SMNVEV (reference sequence). V lost 4 bases, J lost 0 bases, and 5 bases stayed unmatched. The CDR3 loop spans 16 amino acids.

CDR3 region: CASSPLRRDLGYEQYF. DNA of the CDR3: TGTGCCAGCAGTCCACTACGACGGGACCTTGGGTACGAGCAGTACTTC. V usage is TRBV28 and J usage is TRBJ2-7; tentatively, D is TRBD1 or TRBD2 (5 bases each). The length of the CDR3 is 16 residues. Trimming shortened V by 5 bases and J by 4 bases, and 21 bases separated the two germline ends. Germline V CDR1 and CDR2: MDHEN, SYDVKM. The whole variable domain, remainder taken from reference TRBV28 and TRBJ2-7, is DVKVTQSSRYLVKRTGEKVFLECVQDMDHENMFWYRQDPGLGLRLIYFSYDVKMKEKGDIPEGYSVSREKKERFSLILESASTNQTSMYLCASSPLRRDLGYEQYFGPGTRLTVT.

V is TRBV6-5 and J is TRBJ1-2, with D perhaps matching TRBD1 (5 bases). The germline V gene encodes CDR1 MNHEY and CDR2 SVGAGI. V was clipped by 0 bases and J by 7 bases, with 9 bases between them. The CDR3 has 13 amino acids. Written as DNA, the CDR3 is TGTGCCAGCAGTTACTCGGGGACTTCTGGCTACACCTTC. It yields the protein CASSYSGTSGYTF.

The CDR3 region has the DNA TGTGCCAGCAGCTCCGGTTTACTGAGCACAGATACGCAGTATTTT. Its protein product is CASSSGLLSTDTQYF. The chain recombines TRBV13 with TRBJ2-3; no clear D. With 4 bases removed from V and 0 bases from J, the gap between germline ends came to 11 bases. The CDR3 consists of 15 residues. Germline CDR1 and CDR2: PRHDT and FYEKMQ (reference sequence).

This clone was observed a few times. The chain links TRBV11-2 to TRBJ2-3; D is undetermined. With 3 bases removed from V and 2 bases from J, the gap between germline ends came to 6 bases. The CDR3 sequence is 13 residues long. Germline lookup yields CDR1 SGHAT and CDR2 FQNNGV. The CDR3 DNA reads TGTGCCAGCAGCTTCGGGTACACAGATACGCAGTATTTT. The encoded protein is CASSFGYTDTQYF. The variable domain in full, with the rest retrieved from reference TRBV11-2 and TRBJ2-3, is EAGVAQSPRYKIIEKRQSVAFWCNPISGHATLYWYQQILGQGPKLLIQFQNNGVVDDSQLPKDRFSAERLKGVDSTLKIQPAKLEDSAVYLCASSFGYTDTQYFGPGTRLTVL.

V gene TRBV6-1 combines with J gene TRBJ1-5, with 10 bases lining up with TRBD1. With 7 bases clipped from V and 2 bases from J, the junction kept 5 bases outside the gene matches. CDR1 MNHNS and CDR2 SASEGT come from the germline V gene. CDR3 length: 15 amino acids. The CDR3 DNA follows: TGTGCCAGCAAGACAGGGGGCCAGGGCAATCAGCCCCAGCATTTT. It specifies CASKTGGQGNQPQHF.

The V and J genes are TRBV10-1 and TRBJ2-1; 11 nucleotides agree with TRBD2. CDR1 is WNHNN and CDR2 is SYGVQD in the germline V gene (reference sequence). J gave up 6 bases and V 3 bases, and 4 bases lay outside the gene matches. The CDR3 runs to 15 residues. CDR3 protein: CASSDYSGGANEQFF. CDR3 sequence (DNA): TGCGCCAGCAGTGACTATAGCGGGGGGGCCAATGAGCAGTTCTTC.